This paragraph reports one TCR beta chain. Its antigen is unknown. This specimen comes from a study of T cell responses to AZD1222 COVID-19 vaccine. Findings and caveats of the study: Spike-specific TCR breadth and depth grew following two AZD1222 doses.

Per germline, CDR1 MNHEY and CDR2 SMNVEV (reference sequence). There are 11 residues in the CDR3. Trimming shortened V by 6 bases and J by 5 bases, and 5 bases separated the two germline ends. Repertoires were generated with immunoSEQ multiplex PCR, while TCRdb's copy carries only in-frame clones and drops some. The data show fewer than 200,000 clones, with approximately 92% seen just once and about 3% held by the top ten. The sequences come from peripheral blood, collected on day 0 of AZD1222 vaccination. The sequence was collected from an adult in good health. The chain uses TRBV27 and TRBJ2-4; D remains ambiguous. CDR3 in amino acids: CASRQQNIQYF. In DNA, the CDR3 is TGTGCCAGCAGACAGCAAAACATTCAGTACTTC.